These 4 T cell receptor beta chains were sequenced from one sample in a study of human T cells and chemical hapten exposure. Each CDR3 protein gets one entry after TCRdb re-called the 5' RACE reads with MiXCR. This sample carries approximately 110,000 distinct CDR3 sequences, around 20% of them seen once, and the ten largest clones take about 3%. Total RNA was extracted from unfractionated whole blood. The receptors derive from a human donor in good health.

The chain links TRBV20-1 to TRBJ2-2; TRBD2 might be the D (6 bases). CDR1 DFQATT and CDR2 SNEGSKA come from the germline V gene (reference sequence). The CDR3 covers 15 residues. The V end lost 0 bases, the J end lost 6 bases, and 14 bases lay between the germline ends. The CDR3 spells CSARDREKYPGELFF. The CDR3 nucleotides are TGCAGTGCTAGAGACCGGGAGAAATACCCCGGGGAGCTGTTTTTT.

This clonotype has just a few counts. The chain links TRBV12-3 or TRBV12-4 to TRBJ2-7; 9 positions match TRBD2. The CDR3 runs 15 residues. V shed 0 bases and J 5 bases; nucleotides not matched to a gene: 5. The CDR3 coding sequence is TGTGCCAGCAGTTTAGCACGGGCTAGCGGGAACGAGCAGTACTTC. Residues: CASSLARASGNEQYF.

This clonotype has more than one count but fewer than ten. This chain joins TRBV6-5 and TRBJ2-7; 8 bases are a match to TRBD1. Trimming removed 0 bases from V and 2 bases from J; junction bases left unmatched: 6. The CDR3 consists of 16 residues. The V gene's germline CDR1 is MNHEY and CDR2 SVGAGI. CDR3 DNA sequence: TGTGCCAGCAGTTACTCCCGGGACAGGTTTACCTACGAGCAGTACTTC. Protein sequence: CASSYSRDRFTYEQYF.

This clonotype was seen only a few times. The chain couples TRBV11-2 to TRBJ2-7; 9 bases line up with TRBD2. This CDR3 contains 16 residues. Germline-derived CDR1 and CDR2 are SGHAT and FQNNGV. Trimming took 5 bases from V and 7 from J; bases not matched to a gene: 15. CDR3 nucleotides: TGTGCCAGCAGCCTAAACCCGGCGGGAGGGACGAGTGAGCAGTACTTC. Amino acids: CASSLNPAGGTSEQYF.